One and the same sample provided the 18 T cell receptor beta chains below, sequenced in a study of T cell responses to AZD1222 COVID-19 vaccine. TCRdb's table, derived via immunoSEQ multiplex PCR, lists solely in-frame clones and lacks some. The sample shows under 30,000 clones, about 92% of them seen only once. Material: peripheral blood, obtained 28 days after the second AZD1222 dose. The receptor set was obtained from an adult who received the AZD1222 COVID-19 vaccine.

V is TRBV14 and J is TRBJ1-2; TRBD1 is a possible D gene (6 bases). The V and J ends lost 0 bases and 5 bases respectively, with 10 bases between them. From germline, CDR1 is SGHDN and CDR2 FVKESK. The CDR3 extends over 14 amino acids. The CDR3 DNA reads as TGTGCCAGCAGCCAAGATAAGGGGGGGTATGGCTACACCTTC. It encodes CASSQDKGGYGYTF. Full variable domain (outside the CDR3, taken from reference TRBV14 and TRBJ1-2): EAGVTQFPSHSVIEKGQTVTLRCDPISGHDNLYWYRRVMGKEIKFLLHFVKESKQDESGMPNNRFLAERTGGTYSTLKVQPAELEDSGVYFCASSQDKGGYGYTFGSGTRLTVV.

V gene TRBV6-2 or TRBV6-3 combines with J gene TRBJ2-6; D may correspond to TRBD1 or TRBD2 (6 bases each). This CDR3 contains 15 residues. Germline-derived CDR1 and CDR2 are MNHEY and SVGEGT. Trimming took off 2 bases at V and 2 bases at J, with 7 bases between the two ends. This chain's CDR3 is CASSYRGAGANVLTF. The CDR3 nucleotides read TGTGCCAGCAGTTACAGGGGGGCTGGGGCCAACGTCCTGACTTTC.

V usage is TRBV21-1 and J usage is TRBJ2-1; the D call in the table, TRBD2, was not verified against the DNA. TRBV21-1 is a recognized pseudogene. The CDR3 contains 16 residues. In nucleotides, the CDR3 is TGTGCCAGCAGCAGACTGGGCCGGGTGCGGGGCAATGAGCAGTTCTTC. Translating it yields CASSRLGRVRGNEQFF.

The chain is built from TRBV7-3 and TRBJ2-7; 10 bases agree with TRBD2. The CDR3 totals 16 residues. J gave up 3 bases and V 5 bases, and 10 bases lay outside the gene matches. Germline V gene lookup returns CDR1 SGHTA and CDR2 FQGTGA. In DNA form, the CDR3 reads TGTGCCAGCAGCCTAGCGGGAGTAGAACTTCGCTACGAGCAGTACTTC. Amino acid sequence: CASSLAGVELRYEQYF.

In the case of this clone: The junction does not match germline at one end; this may be a read error. The chain recombines TRBV3-1 (or the pseudogene TRBV3-2) with TRBJ2-7, with 8 bases aligning to TRBD1. From germline, CDR1 is LGHDT and CDR2 YNNKEL (reference sequence). The CDR3 is made up of 13 amino acids. For the CDR3, the DNA is TGTGCCAGCAGCCAAGCAAAGGGGACAGGCATCGATTTC. Its protein product is CASSQAKGTGIDF.

The rearrangement joins TRBV5-1 to TRBJ1-1, with D unclear. Trimming took off 4 bases at V and 1 base at J, with 11 bases between the two ends. The CDR3 consists of 14 residues. Germline V gene sequence: CDR1 SGHRS, CDR2 YFSETQ. CDR3 sequence: CASSERGRNTEAFF. CDR3 coding DNA: TGCGCCAGCAGCGAAAGAGGCCGGAACACTGAAGCTTTCTTT.

This chain uses TRBV10-3 with TRBJ1-4, with D unclear. The V and J ends lost 3 bases and 3 bases respectively, with 11 bases between them. This CDR3 comprises 15 residues. Germline CDR1 is ENHRY and CDR2 is SYGVKD. The CDR3 protein is CAISDRRVANEKLFF. In DNA, the CDR3 is TGTGCCATCAGTGATAGAAGGGTAGCTAATGAAAAACTGTTTTTT.

The chain has TRBV12-3 or TRBV12-4 and TRBJ2-2; perhaps TRBD2 as D (5 bases). V was cut by 4 bases and J by 5 bases, with 8 bases left in between. The CDR3 consists of 13 residues. CDR3 region: CASSWRLTGELFF. CDR3 in DNA: TGTGCCAGCAGTTGGAGGTTGACCGGGGAGCTGTTTTTT.

This chain uses TRBV5-4 with TRBJ2-5; D gene uncertain. The V gene's germline CDR1 is SGHNT and CDR2 YYREEE (reference sequence). This CDR3 has 14 amino acids. Trimming took 1 base from V and 2 from J, leaving 9 bases between them. CDR3: CASSLYHRQETQYF. Here the CDR3 DNA reads TGTGCCAGCAGCTTGTATCACCGACAAGAGACCCAGTACTTC.

This clone was found once. The gene calls are TRBV7-9 and TRBJ2-2; D is possibly TRBD2 (6 bases). The V end lost 5 bases, the J end lost 1 base, and 11 bases lay between the germline ends. The CDR3 has 15 amino acids. CDR1 and CDR2 (germline): SEHNR, FQNEAQ (reference sequence). CDR3 sequence: CASSRGRENTGELFF. The CDR3 nucleotides are TGTGCCAGCAGCCGTGGGCGGGAGAACACCGGGGAGCTGTTTTTT.

The rearrangement links TRBV6-6 to TRBJ2-3, with no clear D. Germline CDR1 MNHNY, CDR2 SVGAGI (reference sequence). Trimming cost V 5 bases and J 4 bases, with 13 bases left between them. The CDR3 runs 14 residues. CDR3 coding DNA: TGTGCCAGCAGTCCCTCAGACCGGGCAGATACGCAGTATTTT. Translated, it gives CASSPSDRADTQYF.

The chain employs TRBV6-5 and TRBJ1-5; 9 bases match TRBD1. The CDR3 loop spans 16 amino acids. Per the germline V gene, CDR1 is MNHEY and CDR2 is SVGAGI. With 2 bases clipped from V and 4 bases from J, the junction kept 6 bases outside the gene matches. This CDR3 is CASSYRATGGNQPQHF. The CDR3 nucleotides are TGTGCCAGCAGTTACCGAGCGACAGGGGGAAATCAGCCCCAGCATTTT.

The V gene is TRBV12-3 or TRBV12-4, the J gene TRBJ1-4; D not certain. V was cut by 1 base and J by 13 bases, with 10 bases left in between. The CDR3 covers 12 residues. The CDR3 sequence: CASSLDDIRLFF. As DNA, the CDR3 is TGTGCCAGCAGTTTAGACGATATTAGACTGTTTTTT.

J is TRBJ2-1 and V is TRBV27; no clear D gene. Trimming took 8 bases from V and 0 from J, leaving 14 bases between them. CDR3 length equals 15 residues. The germline CDR1 and CDR2 sequences are MNHEY and SMNVEV (reference sequence). Here the CDR3 DNA reads TGTGCCAGCCTCCAATCCAGATACTCCTACAATGAGCAGTTCTTC. Encoded protein: CASLQSRYSYNEQFF.

The chain recombines TRBV5-1 with TRBJ2-4; TRBD1 is a possible D gene (8 bases). This CDR3 spans 15 amino acids. Trimming took 3 bases from V and 8 from J, leaving 18 bases between them. Germline lookup yields CDR1 SGHRS and CDR2 YFSETQ. The CDR3 sequence: CASSSRQGAGDIQYF. In DNA, the CDR3 is TGCGCCAGCAGCTCCCGCCAGGGGGCGGGAGACATTCAGTACTTC.

This chain joins TRBV19 and TRBJ2-2, with TRBD2 matching over 7 bases. The CDR3 consists of 15 residues. Trimming removed 3 bases from V and 5 bases from J; junction bases left unmatched: 6. CDR1 is LNHDA, CDR2 SQIVND, per germline (reference sequence). The CDR3 DNA reads as TGTGCCAGTAGTATTTACGCGGGAGTGACCGGGGAGCTGTTTTTT. It translates to CASSIYAGVTGELFF.

The chain joins TRBV6-6 to TRBJ2-3; 9 nucleotides line up with TRBD2. From germline, CDR1 is MNHNY and CDR2 SVGAGI (reference sequence). Trimming took 6 bases from V and 5 from J; bases not matched to a gene: 9. CDR3 length: 15 residues. The CDR3 here is CASSISGSLRDTQYF. CDR3 nucleotide sequence: TGTGCCAGCAGCATTAGCGGGAGCCTCCGAGATACGCAGTATTTT.

The rearrangement links TRBV6-1 to TRBJ1-5; maybe TRBD1 (6 bases). Between the trimmed V and J ends, which lost 3 bases and 0 bases, there was a span of 9 bases. Germline lookup yields CDR1 MNHNS and CDR2 SASEGT. The CDR3 runs 15 residues. The CDR3 bases are TGTGCCAGCAGTGATTCGGGGGCTAGCAATCAGCCCCAGCATTTT. Translating it yields CASSDSGASNQPQHF.